A single sample is the source of the 31 T cell receptor beta chains below, sequenced in a study of neoadjuvant anti-PD-1 for oral cavity cancer. Assay used: immunoSEQ multiplex PCR; TCRdb lists only in-frame clones, some missing. Of roughly 40,000 clones listed, 65% to 85% are singletons. The time point is: after neoadjuvant nivolumab, at surgical resection. The starting material was PBMCs, obtained after nivolumab (anti-PD-1) treatment. The receptors stem from a person between 40 and 85 years old with oral cavity squamous cell carcinoma.

The rearrangement links TRBV28 to TRBJ1-6, with D possibly TRBD1 on 5 matching bases. The V end was cut by 5 bases, the J end by 0 bases, with 20 bases between. CDR3 length: 19 residues. Germline V gives CDR1 MDHEN, CDR2 SYDVKM. CDR3 nucleotide sequence: TGTGCCAGCAGTGGGCCGGGGGAGCGTCAGAGCTCCTATAATTCACCCCTCCACTTT. Protein sequence: CASSGPGERQSSYNSPLHF.

Comment on this clone: A junction end diverges from the germline sequence, so it may reflect a read error. The rearrangement uses TRBV10-2 and TRBJ1-6; D call uncertain. From germline, CDR1 is WSHSY and CDR2 SAAADI. The CDR3 has 15 amino acids. CDR3 nucleotide sequence: TGCGCCAGCAGTGAGGGCAGCACCTATATTTCACCCCTCCACTTT. It is translated as CASSEGSTYISPLHF.

CDR3 sequence (DNA): TGTGCCAGCAGTTCGGCGGGAGCGGGAGGGCCTGGCAATGAGCAGTTCTTC. Translated: CASSSAGAGGPGNEQFF. This chain joins TRBV28 and TRBJ2-1; TRBD2 matches 10 bases. The CDR3 spans 17 residues. Germline-derived CDR1 and CDR2 are MDHEN and SYDVKM. With V trimmed by 4 bases and J by 6 bases, 12 bases remained unmatched.

The chain is built from TRBV27 and TRBJ1-6; D perhaps matches TRBD1 (6 bases). The V gene's germline CDR1 is MNHEY and CDR2 SMNVEV (reference sequence). V was trimmed by 5 bases and J by 7 bases, leaving 21 bases between them. The CDR3 contains 17 residues. DNA of the CDR3: TGTGCCAGCAGTCCAATACCCCAGGGGTCGCGAAATTCACCCCTCCACTTT. It codes for CASSPIPQGSRNSPLHF.

The chain couples TRBV2 to TRBJ2-5; D unclear. Trimming took off 6 bases at V and 2 bases at J, with 4 bases between the two ends. The CDR3 consists of 11 residues. Looked up from germline, CDR1 is SNHLY and CDR2 is FYNNEI. The CDR3 region has the DNA TGTGCCAGCAGGGTACAAGAGACCCAGTACTTC. Protein product: CASRVQETQYF.

This chain connects TRBV30 to TRBJ2-3, with 9 nucleotides matching TRBD2. V trimming: 3 bases; J trimming: 2 bases; junction bases outside the gene matches: 3. The CDR3 covers 14 residues. Germline loops: CDR1 GTSNPN, CDR2 SVGIG (reference sequence). The CDR3 is CAWRRGGATDTQYF. The CDR3 nucleotides read TGTGCCTGGAGGCGGGGGGGCGCCACAGATACGCAGTATTTT.

The gene calls are TRBV5-1 and TRBJ2-2; D is unclear. Germline lookup yields CDR1 SGHRS and CDR2 YFSETQ. The germline V and J ends were trimmed by 0 bases and 7 bases, with 7 bases remaining between them. The CDR3 totals 13 residues. The CDR3 DNA sequence: TGCGCCAGCAGCTTGGCTTCTGGCGGGGAGCTGTTTTTT. Its protein is CASSLASGGELFF.

The chain combines TRBV5-1 with TRBJ2-3; D remains ambiguous. V lost 4 bases and J lost 2, with 5 bases in between. The CDR3 sequence is 12 residues long. Germline V gene data show CDR1 as SGHRS and CDR2 as YFSETQ. CDR3 in amino acids: CASSLSTDTQYF. The CDR3 bases are TGCGCCAGCAGCCTTTCCACAGATACGCAGTATTTT.

This clone was recorded a few times. The gene calls are TRBV27 and TRBJ2-1; unclear D gene. The CDR3 runs to 14 residues. Germline CDR1 MNHEY, CDR2 SMNVEV (reference sequence). Trimming cost V 5 bases and J 5 bases, with 13 bases left between them. The CDR3 protein is CASSTINTNNEQFF. The CDR3 nucleotides read TGTGCCAGCAGTACGATAAACACTAACAATGAGCAGTTCTTC.

The chain combines TRBV5-1 with TRBJ1-1; the D gene is possibly TRBD1 (5 bases). Germline values: CDR1 SGHRS, CDR2 YFSETQ. The V gene lost 4 bases and the J gene lost 4 bases, with 17 bases spanning the gap. The CDR3 sequence is 15 residues long. Here the CDR3 DNA reads TGCGCCAGCAGCGGAGGGGACTTGGGGGGCACTGAAGCTTTCTTT. Encoded protein: CASSGGDLGGTEAFF.

V is TRBV2 and J is TRBJ2-3; 12 bases line up with TRBD1. V was clipped by 8 bases and J by 5 bases; unmatched bases: 14. The CDR3 consists of 17 residues. CDR1 and CDR2 (germline): SNHLY, FYNNEI. The CDR3 sequence is CASETIPGTGGEDTQYF. For the CDR3, the DNA is TGTGCCAGCGAGACAATCCCCGGGACAGGGGGCGAAGATACGCAGTATTTT.

The chain uses TRBV7-8 and TRBJ2-7; D is ambiguous. This CDR3 comprises 14 residues. From germline, CDR1 is SGHVS and CDR2 FQNEAQ. Trimming took off 1 base at V and 2 bases at J, with 9 bases between the two ends. The CDR3 region is CASSLGQPPYEQYF. The CDR3 region has the DNA TGTGCCAGCAGCTTAGGGCAGCCCCCCTACGAGCAGTACTTC.

The chain joins TRBV27 to TRBJ1-2; D is unresolved. The CDR3 loop spans 14 amino acids. V was cut by 3 bases and J by 6 bases, with 14 bases left in between. CDR1 and CDR2 from the germline V gene are MNHEY and SMNVEV (reference sequence). The CDR3 region is CASSLAGSADGYTF. The CDR3 nucleotides are TGTGCCAGCAGTTTGGCCGGGTCCGCGGATGGCTACACCTTC.

V is TRBV7-7 and J is TRBJ2-1; D unresolved. The CDR3 is 13 residues long. Germline CDR1 SSHAT, CDR2 FNYEAQ (reference sequence). V shed 2 bases and J shed 8 bases, with 10 bases lying between them. This CDR3 reads CASSLTPRDEQFF. In nucleotides, the CDR3 is TGTGCCAGCAGCTTAACTCCCAGAGATGAGCAGTTCTTC.

The chain combines TRBV7-7 with TRBJ2-5, with D possibly matching TRBD1 (6 bases). Per the germline V gene, CDR1 is SSHAT and CDR2 is FNYEAQ (reference sequence). V was pared by 5 bases and J by 2 bases, with 12 bases between. This CDR3 region has 14 residues. Written as DNA, the CDR3 is TGTGCCAGCAGCCCCCGGACAGCACAAGAGACCCAGTACTTC. Protein: CASSPRTAQETQYF.

This clone has a handful of counts. The chain uses TRBV28 and TRBJ2-7; 11 bases align to TRBD2. Germline V gene sequence: CDR1 MDHEN, CDR2 SYDVKM. The CDR3 is made up of 15 amino acids. With 6 bases clipped from V and 2 bases from J, the junction kept 6 bases outside the gene matches. CDR3 bases: TGTGCCAGCAGCTTCAGACTAGCGGGAACCTACGAGCAGTACTTC. It specifies CASSFRLAGTYEQYF.

This rearrangement joins TRBV28 to TRBJ2-1; 10 positions match TRBD2. Germline loops: CDR1 MDHEN, CDR2 SYDVKM. The CDR3 totals 14 residues. J was trimmed by 5 bases and V by 5 bases; bases with no gene match: 3. The DNA of the CDR3 is TGTGCCAGCAGTCTAGCGGGAGTGGACAATGAGCAGTTCTTC. Translation gives CASSLAGVDNEQFF.

V is TRBV4-2 and J is TRBJ1-3, with TRBD1 as a possible D gene (5 bases). There are 17 residues in the CDR3. Germline V gives CDR1 LGHNA, CDR2 YNFKEQ. Trimming cost V 0 bases and J 2 bases, with 14 bases left between them. CDR3 loop: CASSQDLGRAPGNTIYF. CDR3 nucleotides: TGTGCCAGCAGCCAAGATCTGGGCAGGGCGCCTGGAAACACCATATATTTT.

The gene calls are TRBV2 and TRBJ1-2; 7 nucleotides align to TRBD1. CDR3 length: 15 amino acids. From germline, CDR1 is SNHLY and CDR2 FYNNEI. V was pared by 1 base and J by 1 base, with 3 bases of the junction left unmatched. The CDR3 DNA follows: TGTGCCAGCAGTGAAGGGCAGGGGGTTAACTATGGCTACACCTTC. Amino acids: CASSEGQGVNYGYTF. Combining the CDR3 with reference TRBV2 and TRBJ1-2 gives the whole variable domain EPEVTQTPSHQVTQMGQEVILRCVPISNHLYFYWYRQILGQKVEFLVSFYNNEISEKSEIFDDQFSVERPDGSNFTLKIRSTKLEDSAMYFCASSEGQGVNYGYTFGSGTRLTVV.

This clone showed up just once. The gene calls are TRBV19 and TRBJ2-3; 11 bases agree with TRBD1. The CDR3 spans 17 residues. In germline, CDR1 is LNHDA, CDR2 SQIVND (reference sequence). Unmatched junction bases numbered 10, after V lost 5 bases and J lost 3 bases. The CDR3 nucleotides read TGTGCCAGTAGTTTCATAACAGGGACAGGGGGTACAGATACGCAGTATTTT. Translated: CASSFITGTGGTDTQYF.

The chain links TRBV28 to TRBJ1-2; D is possibly TRBD1 (6 bases). Between the trimmed V and J ends, which lost 2 bases and 3 bases, there was a span of 10 bases. The CDR3 contains 14 residues. In germline, CDR1 is MDHEN, CDR2 SYDVKM. The CDR3 region has the DNA TGTGCCAGCAGTTTAGGGGGCAGGGACTATGGCTACACCTTC. Protein: CASSLGGRDYGYTF.

The rearrangement links TRBV5-1 to TRBJ2-7; 9 bases map to TRBD1. The germline CDR1 and CDR2 sequences are SGHRS and YFSETQ. CDR3 length equals 15 residues. The V segment lost 3 bases and the J segment 2 bases; nucleotides outside the gene matches: 6. In DNA, the CDR3 is TGCGCCAGCAGCTCCGGACAGGGGACAACCTACGAGCAGTACTTC. The encoded protein is CASSSGQGTTYEQYF.

The chain recombines TRBV15 with TRBJ2-2; 10 bases align to TRBD2. V lost 5 bases and J lost 2; bases outside the gene matches: 2. The germline gives CDR1 LNHNV, CDR2 YYDKDF (reference sequence). The CDR3 covers 15 residues. The CDR3 bases are TGTGCCACCAGCTCTAGCGGGAGCAACACCGGGGAGCTGTTTTTT. It translates to CATSSSGSNTGELFF.

This clone appeared a single time. J is TRBJ2-3 and V is TRBV6-4, with 9 bases aligning to TRBD2. The V and J ends lost 4 bases and 1 base, in that order; junction bases with no gene match: 6. Germline V gene lookup returns CDR1 MRHNA and CDR2 SNTAGT. The CDR3 consists of 16 residues. In DNA form, the CDR3 reads TGTGCCAGCAGTGCTTCTGGCGGGGGGGGCACAGATACGCAGTATTTT. Its protein product is CASSASGGGGTDTQYF.

J is TRBJ1-6 and V is TRBV6-5; D is possibly TRBD1 (5 bases). Trimming cost V 2 bases and J 5 bases, with 13 bases left between them. CDR1 is MNHEY, CDR2 SVGAGI, per germline. The length of the CDR3 is 16 residues. The CDR3 coding sequence is TGTGCCAGCAGTTACGACAGTTTGGCCCATAATTCACCCCTCCACTTT. It is translated as CASSYDSLAHNSPLHF.

The V call is TRBV6-5, the J call TRBJ1-1; D gene uncertain. V was clipped by 6 bases and J by 7 bases, with 9 bases between them. The CDR3 loop spans 11 amino acids. The germline V gene encodes CDR1 MNHEY and CDR2 SVGAGI. CDR3 loop: CASRAVSEAFF. CDR3 nucleotides: TGTGCCAGCAGGGCCGTTAGTGAAGCTTTCTTT.

The rearrangement joins TRBV30 to TRBJ2-7; 10 bases fit TRBD1. CDR1 and CDR2 from the germline V gene are GTSNPN and SVGIG (reference sequence). The length of the CDR3 is 14 residues. The junction had 4 bases not matched to a gene; V was cut back by 3 bases and J by 2 bases. The CDR3 sequence: CAWRAGTGAYEQYF. CDR3 coding DNA: TGTGCCTGGAGAGCCGGGACAGGGGCCTACGAGCAGTACTTC.

CDR3 protein: CASSSHPQGGYNEQFF. The CDR3 region has the DNA TGCGCCAGCAGCTCCCACCCACAGGGGGGGTACAATGAGCAGTTCTTC. V and J are TRBV5-1 and TRBJ2-1, with a possible D match to TRBD1 (8 bases). This CDR3 is 16 amino acids long. Germline lookup yields CDR1 SGHRS and CDR2 YFSETQ. The V gene lost 3 bases and the J gene lost 4 bases, with 17 bases spanning the gap.

This rearrangement joins TRBV5-1 to TRBJ2-5, with 9 bases aligning to TRBD1. The CDR3 runs to 16 residues. V trimming: 4 bases; J trimming: 1 base; junction bases outside the gene matches: 8. Germline CDR1 and CDR2: SGHRS and YFSETQ. CDR3 sequence (DNA): TGCGCCAGCAGCCTGGGGGTGACAGGGGGCCAAGAGACCCAGTACTTC. Protein sequence: CASSLGVTGGQETQYF.

CDR3 protein: CASSRLVATEAFF. CDR3 DNA: TGTGCCAGCTCCCGCCTTGTGGCCACTGAAGCTTTCTTT. The V and J genes are TRBV28 and TRBJ1-1; D unclear. This CDR3 comprises 13 residues. Germline V CDR1 and CDR2: MDHEN, SYDVKM. V lost 8 bases and J 4 bases, leaving 14 bases between the germline ends.

This clone showed up just a few times. The genes are TRBV9 and TRBJ2-7, with 7 bases lining up with TRBD1. Germline V gene data show CDR1 as SGDLS and CDR2 as YYNGEE. The CDR3 extends over 17 amino acids. After removal of 3 bases from V and 6 bases from J, the junction contained 18 bases not matched to a gene. The CDR3 nucleotides read TGTGCCAGCAGCGCGCCCCCCGGGACAGCCCTTGAAGTCGAGCAGTACTTC. Protein sequence: CASSAPPGTALEVEQYF.